Below are 27 T cell receptor beta chains sequenced from a single sample in a study of blood T cell repertoires in COVID-19. Assay used: immunoSEQ multiplex PCR; TCRdb lists only in-frame clones, some missing. Seen here are 180,000 or so clones, approximately 80% observed once, and the top ten hold approximately 15%. Sequenced material: PBMCs or T cells enriched from blood (not recorded which). Receptors originate from a man aged 60 to 75 who had been exposed to COVID-19.

The chain combines TRBV3-1 (or the pseudogene TRBV3-2) with TRBJ1-5; weak D call: TRBD1 (5 bases). The germline CDR1 and CDR2 sequences are LGHDT and YNNKEL (reference sequence). Deletions cut 0 bases from V and 4 bases from J, with 7 bases between. CDR3 length: 14 residues. CDR3 nucleotides: TGTGCCAGCAGCCAAGAGGCAGGGAATCAGCCCCAGCATTTT. This gives the protein CASSQEAGNQPQHF.

This clone was detected a few times. V gene TRBV5-1 combines with J gene TRBJ1-1; TRBD1 is a possible D gene (5 bases). The CDR3 loop spans 14 amino acids. Looked up from germline, CDR1 is SGHRS and CDR2 is YFSETQ. The ends were cut back, 2 bases at V and 1 base at J, with 9 bases in the middle. CDR3 residues: CASSLRQQNTEAFF. The CDR3 DNA follows: TGCGCCAGCAGCTTACGACAGCAGAACACTGAAGCTTTCTTT.

The chain has TRBV5-4 and TRBJ2-1; TRBD1 agrees at 7 bases. V was clipped by 1 base and J by 3 bases; unmatched bases: 4. Germline CDR1 and CDR2: SGHNT and YYREEE (reference sequence). This CDR3 has 15 residues. The CDR3 region has the DNA TGTGCCAGCAGCTTGACAGGGGTTTACTACAATGAGCAGTTCTTC. This sequence encodes CASSLTGVYYNEQFF.

This clone was counted at least ten times. The chain joins TRBV3-1 (or the pseudogene TRBV3-2) to TRBJ2-3; TRBD2 is a possible D gene (6 bases). V dropped 6 bases and J dropped 0 bases, with 22 bases sitting between them. Germline V gene data show CDR1 as LGHDT and CDR2 as YNNKEL (reference sequence). The CDR3 contains 18 residues. This chain's CDR3 is CASSDSPFGGTSTDTQYF. CDR3 in DNA: TGTGCCAGCAGTGATAGCCCCTTCGGCGGGACGAGCACAGATACGCAGTATTTT.

The V gene is TRBV11-2, the J gene TRBJ2-7; D may be TRBD1 (6 bases). CDR3 length equals 16 residues. V lost 5 bases, J lost 3 bases, and 20 bases lay in between. Germline V CDR1 and CDR2: SGHAT, FQNNGV. CDR3: CASSQMFGQNVYEQYF. The DNA of the CDR3 is TGTGCCAGCAGCCAGATGTTCGGACAGAATGTCTACGAGCAGTACTTC.

This clone showed up just once. V and J are TRBV9 and TRBJ2-1; 10 positions agree with TRBD2. Germline CDR1 is SGDLS and CDR2 is YYNGEE. This CDR3 has 14 amino acids. Germline trimming cut 7 bases from V and 9 bases from J; bases unmatched to any gene: 10. CDR3 bases: TGTGCCAGCGCCGGGACTAGCGTTGGAACTGAGCAGTTCTTC. Translating it yields CASAGTSVGTEQFF.

The chain joins TRBV12-3 or TRBV12-4 to TRBJ2-5; D may be TRBD1 (6 bases). The CDR3 spans 13 residues. Trimming removed 6 bases at V and 7 bases at J, with 15 bases between. In DNA form, the CDR3 reads TGTGCCAGCAGCCCGGACAGTCCCAGGACCCAGTACTTC. Residues: CASSPDSPRTQYF.

CDR3 coding DNA: TGTGCCAGCAGCTTGGACGGGGTGGGTAATGAAAAACTGTTTTTT. It specifies CASSLDGVGNEKLFF. V usage is TRBV5-6 and J usage is TRBJ1-4; no definite D call. V lost 0 bases and J 4 bases, leaving 10 bases between the germline ends. The CDR3 totals 15 residues. The germline gives CDR1 SGHDT, CDR2 YYEEEE.

The V gene is TRBV5-5, the J gene TRBJ2-7; D gene unclear. This CDR3 comprises 13 residues. Germline CDR1 SGHKS, CDR2 YYEKEE (reference sequence). The V end was cut by 1 base, the J end by 0 bases, with 5 bases between. CDR3 sequence: CASSLSPSYEQYF. The CDR3 nucleotides are TGTGCCAGCAGCTTGAGCCCCTCCTACGAGCAGTACTTC.

The chain couples TRBV19 to TRBJ1-5; the D is unclear. The germline CDR1 and CDR2 sequences are LNHDA and SQIVND (reference sequence). The V end was cut by 4 bases, the J end by 0 bases, with 19 bases between. This CDR3 is 18 amino acids long. CDR3 sequence (DNA): TGTGCCAGTAGTAGCGGGTGGGCCGGTAGGAATAGCAATCAGCCCCAGCATTTT. Protein sequence: CASSSGWAGRNSNQPQHF. The entire variable domain, with the rest obtained from reference TRBV19 and TRBJ1-5, is as follows: DGGITQSPKYLFRKEGQNVTLSCEQNLNHDAMYWYRQDPGQGLRLIYYSQIVNDFQKGDIAEGYSVSREKKESFPLTVTSAQKNPTAFYLCASSSGWAGRNSNQPQHFGDGTRLSIL.

The chain recombines TRBV9 with TRBJ1-2; 7 bases fit TRBD1. The V segment lost 3 bases and the J segment 0 bases; nucleotides outside the gene matches: 2. The CDR3 has 14 amino acids. Germline V gene sequence: CDR1 SGDLS, CDR2 YYNGEE. The CDR3 loop reads CASSETGTNYGYTF. In DNA, the CDR3 is TGTGCCAGCAGCGAGACAGGGACTAACTATGGCTACACCTTC.

Only a few counts were recorded for this clone. This CDR3 is CASSPGLAGVYEQYF. The CDR3 DNA reads as TGCGCCAGCAGCCCCGGACTAGCGGGAGTCTACGAGCAGTACTTC. The chain couples TRBV5-1 to TRBJ2-7; 13 bases agree with TRBD2. J gave up 3 bases and V 4 bases, and 4 bases lay outside the gene matches. The germline CDR1 and CDR2 sequences are SGHRS and YFSETQ. The CDR3 is 15 residues long. The full variable domain, its missing parts supplied by reference TRBV5-1 and TRBJ2-7, is KAGVTQTPRYLIKTRGQQVTLSCSPISGHRSVSWYQQTPGQGLQFLFEYFSETQRNKGNFPGRFSGRQFSNSRSEMNVSTLELGDSALYLCASSPGLAGVYEQYFGPGTRLTVT.

This chain uses TRBV24-1 with TRBJ2-5; a possible D gene is TRBD1 (6 bases). V lost 7 bases to trimming and J lost 5 bases, with 16 bases between them. CDR1 is KGHDR, CDR2 SFDVKD, per germline. The CDR3 is 14 residues long. In DNA, the CDR3 is TGTGCCACCAGCAAAGTGGGGGCCCGGGAGACCCAGTACTTC. Its protein is CATSKVGARETQYF.

This clone was seen a single time. The chain carries TRBV7-3 and TRBJ2-3, with 7 positions matching TRBD2. The germline V gene encodes CDR1 SGHTA and CDR2 FQGTGA. Trimming cost V 4 bases and J 2 bases; bases outside gene matches: 3. This CDR3 is built from 14 residues. The CDR3 coding sequence is TGTGCCAGCAGCTCGGGACTAAACACAGATACGCAGTATTTT. Its translation is CASSSGLNTDTQYF.

In this sample, this clone turned up once. J is TRBJ2-3 and V is TRBV3-1 (or the pseudogene TRBV3-2), with D possibly TRBD2 on 6 matching bases. The CDR3 is 15 amino acids. Germline CDR1 reads LGHDT; CDR2 reads YNNKEL (reference sequence). Between the trimmed V and J ends, which lost 4 bases and 0 bases, there was a span of 11 bases. In DNA, the CDR3 is TGTGCCAGCAGCCCGGACTACTTAAGCACAGATACGCAGTATTTT. Amino acid sequence: CASSPDYLSTDTQYF.

The sample holds a few counts of this clone. CDR3 sequence (DNA): TGTGCCAGCAGCACCGGACAGGGCGGCGGCTACACCTTC. This encodes CASSTGQGGGYTF. The rearrangement joins TRBV7-3 to TRBJ1-2; TRBD1 aligns across 8 bases. This CDR3 comprises 13 residues. In germline, CDR1 is SGHTA, CDR2 FQGTGA. The V and J ends lost 5 bases and 8 bases, in that order; junction bases with no gene match: 7.

This clone has only a few counts. The genes are TRBV13 and TRBJ1-1, with a possible D match to TRBD1 (6 bases). The CDR3 consists of 15 residues. Trimming removed 5 bases from V and 0 bases from J, with 13 bases in between. CDR1 is PRHDT and CDR2 is FYEKMQ in the germline V gene (reference sequence). CDR3 amino acids: CASSPRQELNTEAFF. In DNA form, the CDR3 reads TGTGCCAGCAGCCCCCGACAGGAATTGAACACTGAAGCTTTCTTT.

The chain couples TRBV18 to TRBJ2-3, with 9 nucleotides matching TRBD1. The CDR3 is made up of 15 amino acids. Germline V gene lookup returns CDR1 KGHSH and CDR2 LQKENI. The V segment lost 3 bases and the J segment 5 bases; nucleotides outside the gene matches: 6. The DNA for the CDR3 is TGTGCCAGCTCACCTCGACAGGGGGTGAGAGATACGCAGTATTTT. Translated: CASSPRQGVRDTQYF.

This clone was observed a few times. The chain links TRBV28 to TRBJ1-3, with D possibly TRBD1 on 6 matching bases. V shed 4 bases and J shed 1 base, with 11 bases lying between them. The CDR3 consists of 15 residues. Germline V lookup: CDR1 MDHEN, CDR2 SYDVKM. CDR3 bases: TGTGCCAGCAGTTCTACCGACAGGTCTGGAAACACCATATATTTT. Its protein product is CASSSTDRSGNTIYF.

The chain has TRBV4-1 and TRBJ1-4, with unresolved D. CDR3 length equals 15 residues. V lost 1 base to trimming and J lost 0 bases, with 6 bases between them. Germline CDR1 and CDR2: MGHRA and YSYEKL. The CDR3 DNA reads as TGCGCCAGCAGCCAAGTTTCGGCAACTAATGAAAAACTGTTTTTT. It translates to CASSQVSATNEKLFF.

The chain has TRBV24-1 and TRBJ2-2, with 10 bases matching TRBD2. V gave up 5 bases and J gave up 1 base; unmatched junction bases: 6. Germline V gene lookup returns CDR1 KGHDR and CDR2 SFDVKD. The CDR3 has 17 amino acids. The CDR3 is CATSGGGLAENTGELFF. The DNA for the CDR3 is TGTGCCACCAGTGGGGGCGGACTAGCGGAGAACACCGGGGAGCTGTTTTTT.

The chain links TRBV7-2 to TRBJ2-1; TRBD1 might be the D (6 bases). CDR3 length: 14 amino acids. Germline-derived CDR1 and CDR2 are SGHTA and FQGNSA. V was shortened by 5 bases and J by 7 bases, with 15 bases between the two germline ends. CDR3 DNA sequence: TGTGCCAGCAGCCCCAACAGGGTCAGAAATGAGCAGTTCTTC. This sequence encodes CASSPNRVRNEQFF.

This rearrangement joins TRBV7-7 to TRBJ1-3; D is unresolved. V was trimmed by 6 bases and J by 0 bases, leaving 6 bases between them. There are 13 residues in the CDR3. Germline CDR1 reads SSHAT; CDR2 reads FNYEAQ (reference sequence). CDR3 in amino acids: CASSNSSGNTIYF. CDR3 in DNA: TGTGCCAGCAGTAACAGCTCTGGAAACACCATATATTTT.

This rearrangement joins TRBV16 to TRBJ2-7; 9 positions agree with TRBD1. CDR3 length equals 15 residues. J was trimmed by 3 bases and V by 3 bases; bases with no gene match: 6. Germline V gene lookup returns CDR1 KGHSY and CDR2 FQNENV. CDR3: CASSQRQGVFYEQYF. The CDR3 nucleotides are TGTGCCAGCAGCCAGAGACAGGGGGTTTTCTACGAGCAGTACTTC.

This clone was seen only a few times. CDR3 protein: CASSGNSQGSQPQHF. As DNA, the CDR3 is TGTGCCAGCAGTGGGAATTCCCAGGGTAGTCAGCCCCAGCATTTT. V gene TRBV27 combines with J gene TRBJ1-5; TRBD1 might be the D (5 bases). Trimming took 5 bases from V and 6 from J, leaving 17 bases between them. The germline gives CDR1 MNHEY, CDR2 SMNVEV (reference sequence). The CDR3 sequence is 15 residues long.

This clone was counted a single time. The chain employs TRBV28 and TRBJ2-1; 9 bases align to TRBD1. V lost 2 bases, J lost 1 base, and 6 bases stayed unmatched. From germline, CDR1 is MDHEN and CDR2 SYDVKM. The CDR3 has 17 amino acids. The CDR3 DNA reads TGTGCCAGCAGTTTACTGGGGACAGGGTTATCCTACAATGAGCAGTTCTTC. Encoded protein: CASSLLGTGLSYNEQFF. The complete variable domain, with remaining parts taken from reference TRBV28 and TRBJ2-1, reads DVKVTQSSRYLVKRTGEKVFLECVQDMDHENMFWYRQDPGLGLRLIYFSYDVKMKEKGDIPEGYSVSREKKERFSLILESASTNQTSMYLCASSLLGTGLSYNEQFFGPGTRLTVL.

The chain is built from TRBV24-1 and TRBJ2-1; D may be TRBD1 (5 bases). This CDR3 is 15 amino acids long. Germline lookup yields CDR1 KGHDR and CDR2 SFDVKD. V lost 1 base to trimming and J lost 9 bases, with 15 bases between them. CDR3 in amino acids: CATSDFGQGSGEQFF. The CDR3, as DNA: TGTGCCACCAGTGATTTTGGGCAGGGATCAGGTGAGCAGTTCTTC.